Reported below is one TCR beta chain. The sample belongs to a study of blood T cell repertoires in COVID-19. Method: immunoSEQ multiplex PCR; TCRdb's copy keeps in-frame clones and lacks some. The sample lists 200,000 to 250,000 clones, about 78% occurring once. CDR3 length: 14 residues. Germline V CDR1 and CDR2: GTSNPN, SVGIG (reference sequence). V was pared by 4 bases and J by 0 bases, with 12 bases between. This receptor was obtained from a woman aged 70-85 years with acute or convalescent COVID-19. This chain uses TRBV30 with TRBJ1-1; D is undetermined. Sequenced sample: peripheral blood. The chain's CDR3 is CAWKVYTMNTEAFF. In nucleotides, the CDR3 is TGTGCCTGGAAGGTTTACACTATGAACACTGAAGCTTTCTTT.